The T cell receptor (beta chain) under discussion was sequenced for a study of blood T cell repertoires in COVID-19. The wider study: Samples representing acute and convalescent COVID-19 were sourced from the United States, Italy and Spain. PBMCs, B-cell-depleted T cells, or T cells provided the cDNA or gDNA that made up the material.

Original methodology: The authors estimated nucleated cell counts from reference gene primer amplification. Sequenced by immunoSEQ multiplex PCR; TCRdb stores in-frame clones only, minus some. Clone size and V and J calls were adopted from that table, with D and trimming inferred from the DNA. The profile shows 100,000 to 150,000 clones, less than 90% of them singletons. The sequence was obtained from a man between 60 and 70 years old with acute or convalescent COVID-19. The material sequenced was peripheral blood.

The CDR3 loop reads CASSSGETQYF. The CDR3 DNA reads as TGTGCCAGCAGTTCAGGGGAGACCCAGTACTTC. The chain uses TRBV7-9 and TRBJ2-5; a weak D match, TRBD1 (5 bases). The CDR3 loop spans 11 amino acids. V lost 6 bases and J lost 5, with 7 bases in between. In germline, CDR1 is SEHNR, CDR2 FQNEAQ (reference sequence).